This TCR beta chain originates from a study of chemoradiotherapy in HPV16-positive cancers. The study's findings and limits: Candidate HPV-specific clones and E7-related TCR motifs grew in tumor during treatment.

Germline V gene sequence: CDR1 SQVTM, CDR2 ANQGSEA. This CDR3 contains 14 residues. Trimming cost V 7 bases and J 0 bases, with 15 bases left between them. In its sample, this clone was seen once. The antigen is unknown. A read error likely explains this, since a far larger clone differs by one base. Sequencing was performed with immunoSEQ multiplex PCR; in TCRdb, only in-frame clones are kept and a portion is missing. The sample includes several thousand clones, over 75% seen only once; the top ten take around 3.9%. This clonotype was obtained from a human donor with HPV-associated anogenital cancer. The chain has TRBV29-1 and TRBJ1-2, with D perhaps matching TRBD1 (5 bases). Here the sequenced sample was tumor tissue, taken from a patient who underwent chemoradiotherapy. Written as DNA, the CDR3 is TGCAGCGCCCCCCGAGGGGTAACTAACTATGGCTACACCTTC. This sequence encodes CSAPRGVTNYGYTF. The variable domain in full, with the rest retrieved from reference TRBV29-1 and TRBJ1-2, is SAVISQKPSRDICQRGTSLTIQCQVDSQVTMMFWYRQQPGQSLTLIATANQGSEATYESGFVIDKFPISRPNLTFSTLTVSNMSPEDSSIYLCSAPRGVTNYGYTFGSGTRLTVV.